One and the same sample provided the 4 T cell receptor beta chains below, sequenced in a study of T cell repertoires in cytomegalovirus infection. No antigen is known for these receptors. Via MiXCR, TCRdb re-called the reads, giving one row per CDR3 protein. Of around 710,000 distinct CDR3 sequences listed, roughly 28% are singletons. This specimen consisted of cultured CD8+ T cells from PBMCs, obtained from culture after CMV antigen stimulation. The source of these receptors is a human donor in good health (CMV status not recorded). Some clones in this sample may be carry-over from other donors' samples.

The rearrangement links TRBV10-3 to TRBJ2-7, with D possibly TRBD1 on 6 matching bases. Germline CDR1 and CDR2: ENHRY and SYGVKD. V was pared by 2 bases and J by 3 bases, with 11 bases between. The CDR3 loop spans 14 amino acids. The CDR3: CAISEVQGHYEQYF. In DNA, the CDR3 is TGTGCCATCAGTGAGGTACAGGGTCACTACGAGCAGTACTTC.

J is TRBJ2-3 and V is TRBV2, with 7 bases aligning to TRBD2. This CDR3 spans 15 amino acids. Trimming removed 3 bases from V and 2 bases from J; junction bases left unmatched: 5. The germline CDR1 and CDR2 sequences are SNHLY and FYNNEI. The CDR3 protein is CASSDPGGYTDTQYF. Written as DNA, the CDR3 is TGTGCCAGCAGTGACCCCGGGGGGTACACAGATACGCAGTATTTT.

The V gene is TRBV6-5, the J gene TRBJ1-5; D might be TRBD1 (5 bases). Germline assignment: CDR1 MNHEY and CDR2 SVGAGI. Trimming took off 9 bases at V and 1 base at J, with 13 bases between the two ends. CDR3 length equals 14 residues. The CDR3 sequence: CASRDPGSNQPQHF. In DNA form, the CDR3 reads TGTGCCAGTAGGGACCCAGGCAGCAATCAGCCCCAGCATTTT.

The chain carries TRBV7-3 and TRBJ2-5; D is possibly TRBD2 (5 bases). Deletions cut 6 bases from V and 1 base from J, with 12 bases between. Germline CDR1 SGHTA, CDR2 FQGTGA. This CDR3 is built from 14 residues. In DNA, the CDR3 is TGTGCCAGCAGGTACACGGGATCCCAAGAGACCCAGTACTTC. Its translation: CASRYTGSQETQYF.